This is a list of T cell receptor beta chains from one sample in a study of blood T cells in healthy people across ages. TCRdb reanalysed the 5' RACE reads using MiXCR and keeps one entry per CDR3 protein. Among some 1,500,000 distinct CDR3 sequences listed, under 55% were seen once. Specimen: blood. The receptors shown here come from a woman between 18 and 29 years old in good health. Both conserved end residues are part of each CDR3. Fields, in order: clone size, J gene, D gene, V gene, CDR3 DNA, CDR3 protein. D genes are given only for firm matches. Only part of the rows carry a size: once, few, many, or a class if the clone is expanded.

clone size: NA
J gene: TRBJ2-7
D gene: NA
V gene: TRBV7-6
CDR3 DNA: TGTGCCAGCAGCTCGCCGGGAATCTCCTACAATGAGCAGTACTTC
CDR3 protein: CASSSPGISYNEQYF

clone size: NA
J gene: TRBJ1-2
D gene: NA
V gene: TRBV3-1
CDR3 DNA: TGTGCCAGCAGCCACCGACAGTCCTTTTGGGGTGGCTACACCTTC
CDR3 protein: CASSHRQSFWGGYTF

clone size: NA
J gene: TRBJ1-2
D gene: NA
V gene: TRBV20-1
CDR3 DNA: TGCAGTGCTAGAAATACAGACCCCTATGGCTACACCTTC
CDR3 protein: CSARNTDPYGYTF

clone size: NA
J gene: TRBJ2-7
D gene: TRBD2
V gene: TRBV29-1
CDR3 DNA: TGCAGCGCTTTTGGGGGTACTCTAGCGGGGGGCCCAATCGGCTACAATGAGCAGTACTTC
CDR3 protein: CSAFGGTLAGGPIGYNEQYF

clone size: few
J gene: TRBJ2-7
D gene: NA
V gene: TRBV29-1
CDR3 DNA: TGCAGCTTCCGGGACAATTCCTACGAGCAGTACTTC
CDR3 protein: CSFRDNSYEQYF

clone size: many
J gene: TRBJ2-5
D gene: NA
V gene: TRBV7-2
CDR3 DNA: TGTGCCAGCAGCTTAGCGGCAGGGCAAGAGACCCAGTACTTC
CDR3 protein: CASSLAAGQETQYF

clone size: NA
J gene: TRBJ2-1
D gene: NA
V gene: TRBV7-2
CDR3 DNA: TGTGCCAGCAGCTTAAGGTTCTACAATGAGCAGTTCTTC
CDR3 protein: CASSLRFYNEQFF

clone size: NA
J gene: TRBJ2-7
D gene: NA
V gene: TRBV20-1
CDR3 DNA: TGCAGTGCCCCGGGTAGCGCTCCCTACGAGCAGTACTTC
CDR3 protein: CSAPGSAPYEQYF

clone size: NA
J gene: TRBJ2-5
D gene: NA
V gene: TRBV20-1
CDR3 DNA: TGCAGTGCTACAAATAATAGGGGGAGGGCCTGGGAGACCCAGTACTTC
CDR3 protein: CSATNNRGRAWETQYF

clone size: few
J gene: TRBJ2-7
D gene: NA
V gene: TRBV20-1
CDR3 DNA: TGCAGTGCCTGGACCCTAAGCTCCTACGAGCAGTACTTC
CDR3 protein: CSAWTLSSYEQYF

clone size: NA
J gene: TRBJ1-5
D gene: TRBD1
V gene: TRBV5-6
CDR3 DNA: TGTGCCAGCAGCCTCCTCAGGGGGGAAACGGGCAATCAGCCCCAGCATTTT
CDR3 protein: CASSLLRGETGNQPQHF

clone size: NA
J gene: TRBJ1-2
D gene: NA
V gene: TRBV9
CDR3 DNA: TGTGCCAGCAGCGTAAGAGGAAGAAACTATGGCTACACCTTC
CDR3 protein: CASSVRGRNYGYTF

clone size: NA
J gene: TRBJ1-2
D gene: NA
V gene: TRBV29-1
CDR3 DNA: TGCAGCGTTGAGGACAAGCCGAACTATGGCTACACCTTC
CDR3 protein: CSVEDKPNYGYTF

clone size: NA
J gene: TRBJ1-2
D gene: TRBD1
V gene: TRBV7-2
CDR3 DNA: TGTGCCAGCAGCTTTTCACGGGACAGGGGGGGATATGGCTACACCTTC
CDR3 protein: CASSFSRDRGGYGYTF

clone size: once
J gene: TRBJ2-1
D gene: TRBD2
V gene: TRBV27
CDR3 DNA: TGTGCCAGCAGTTTATTTGGGACTAGCGACTCCTACAATGAGCAGTTCTTC
CDR3 protein: CASSLFGTSDSYNEQFF

clone size: NA
J gene: TRBJ2-7
D gene: NA
V gene: TRBV28
CDR3 DNA: TGTGCCAGCACGATGAGCTCCTACGAGCAGTACTTC
CDR3 protein: CASTMSSYEQYF

clone size: NA
J gene: TRBJ2-7
D gene: NA
V gene: TRBV21-1
CDR3 DNA: TGTGCCAGCAGCCGGACCGGACAGGGAGAATCCTACGAGCAGTACTTC
CDR3 protein: CASSRTGQGESYEQYF

clone size: NA
J gene: TRBJ2-7
D gene: TRBD1
V gene: TRBV4-3
CDR3 DNA: TGCGCCAGCAGCCTTTCAGGACAGGGGAACTCTTACGAGCAGTACTTC
CDR3 protein: CASSLSGQGNSYEQYF

clone size: few
J gene: TRBJ2-7
D gene: NA
V gene: TRBV27
CDR3 DNA: TGTGCCAGCAGTTTAAACGCCCGGAGCTCCTACAATGAGCAGTACTTC
CDR3 protein: CASSLNARSSYNEQYF

clone size: NA
J gene: TRBJ1-2
D gene: TRBD1
V gene: TRBV6-6
CDR3 DNA: TGTGCCAGCACCGCGGGACAGGGGGCAAGAGGCTACACCTTC
CDR3 protein: CASTAGQGARGYTF

clone size: NA
J gene: TRBJ2-1
D gene: TRBD2
V gene: TRBV4-2
CDR3 DNA: TGTGCCAGCAGCCAAGAAAGCGGGAATCCTTCCTACGAGCAGTTCTTC
CDR3 protein: CASSQESGNPSYEQFF

clone size: NA
J gene: TRBJ2-1
D gene: TRBD1
V gene: TRBV10-3
CDR3 DNA: TGTGCCATCAGTGAGGGGGGGACAGGGAACAATGAGCAGTTCTTC
CDR3 protein: CAISEGGTGNNEQFF

clone size: NA
J gene: TRBJ2-3
D gene: NA
V gene: TRBV12-3/TRBV12-4
CDR3 DNA: TGTGCCAGCAGTTGGTGGGTTACAGATATGCAGTATTTT
CDR3 protein: CASSWWVTDMQYF

clone size: NA
J gene: TRBJ2-3
D gene: TRBD2
V gene: TRBV20-1
CDR3 DNA: TGCAGTGCTTATAAGAGGGACGGGGCGGGGGGTCCAGATACGCAGTATTTT
CDR3 protein: CSAYKRDGAGGPDTQYF

clone size: few
J gene: TRBJ2-3
D gene: NA
V gene: TRBV9
CDR3 DNA: TGTGCCAGCAGCGTTGGTGTCAGGCCTAGCACAGATACGCAGTATTTT
CDR3 protein: CASSVGVRPSTDTQYF

clone size: NA
J gene: TRBJ2-5
D gene: NA
V gene: TRBV6-2/TRBV6-3
CDR3 DNA: TGTGCCAGCCGGGACGAACCCCTCCAAGAGACCCAGTACTTC
CDR3 protein: CASRDEPLQETQYF

clone size: NA
J gene: TRBJ1-1
D gene: TRBD1
V gene: TRBV29-1
CDR3 DNA: TGCAGCGTCTGGGGACAGGGGTGGGCCCCAGGTACAGAAAACACTGAAGCTTTCTTT
CDR3 protein: CSVWGQGWAPGTENTEAFF

clone size: NA
J gene: TRBJ2-7
D gene: NA
V gene: TRBV7-9
CDR3 DNA: TGTGCCAGCAGCACCGCCCCCACGACAGTGGCCCTCTACGAGCAGTACTTC
CDR3 protein: CASSTAPTTVALYEQYF

clone size: NA
J gene: TRBJ2-1
D gene: NA
V gene: TRBV7-3
CDR3 DNA: TGTGCCAGCAGCTTACGGCTACTGGACGAGCAGTTCTTC
CDR3 protein: CASSLRLLDEQFF

clone size: few
J gene: TRBJ1-1
D gene: NA
V gene: TRBV5-1
CDR3 DNA: TGCGCCAGCAGCCGACTACTCTTGAACACTGAAGCTTTCTTT
CDR3 protein: CASSRLLLNTEAFF

clone size: NA
J gene: TRBJ1-1
D gene: NA
V gene: TRBV10-3
CDR3 DNA: TGTGCCATCAGCCGACAGGCGTTGAACACTGAAGCTTTCTTT
CDR3 protein: CAISRQALNTEAFF

clone size: NA
J gene: TRBJ1-2
D gene: NA
V gene: TRBV20-1
CDR3 DNA: TGCAGTGCTAGGATCGACAGGCCCCTTAACTATGGCTACACCTTC
CDR3 protein: CSARIDRPLNYGYTF

clone size: NA
J gene: TRBJ2-5
D gene: TRBD1
V gene: TRBV6-5
CDR3 DNA: TGTGCCAGTCACCGGGGTTGGGACAGGGACTACAATGAGCAGTACTTC
CDR3 protein: CASHRGWDRDYNEQYF

clone size: NA
J gene: TRBJ2-7
D gene: TRBD2
V gene: TRBV30
CDR3 DNA: TGTGCCTGGAGTGTACTGACAGCGGGAGCCACCTACGAGCAGTACTTC
CDR3 protein: CAWSVLTAGATYEQYF

clone size: few
J gene: TRBJ2-7
D gene: NA
V gene: TRBV10-3
CDR3 DNA: TGTGCCATCAGTGAGTCGGAGGCAGGGCGATACGAGCAGTACTTC
CDR3 protein: CAISESEAGRYEQYF

clone size: NA
J gene: TRBJ1-5
D gene: NA
V gene: TRBV27
CDR3 DNA: TGTGCCAGCAGGTCGGGCAGAACACATCAGCCCCAGCATTTT
CDR3 protein: CASRSGRTHQPQHF

clone size: NA
J gene: TRBJ2-7
D gene: NA
V gene: TRBV25-1
CDR3 DNA: TGTGCCAGCAGTGAAGGGGGCGATTCCTACGAGCAGTACTTC
CDR3 protein: CASSEGGDSYEQYF

clone size: few
J gene: TRBJ2-5
D gene: NA
V gene: TRBV7-9
CDR3 DNA: TGTGCCAGCAGCTTACTACGTGAGGGCCAAGAGACCCAGTACTTC
CDR3 protein: CASSLLREGQETQYF

clone size: few
J gene: TRBJ2-7
D gene: NA
V gene: TRBV29-1
CDR3 DNA: TGCAGCGTCACGGCGAATGGTGGATACGAGCAGTACTTC
CDR3 protein: CSVTANGGYEQYF

clone size: many
J gene: TRBJ2-1
D gene: TRBD2
V gene: TRBV20-1
CDR3 DNA: TGCAGTGCTAGCCCCGGGACTAGCTCCTACAATGAGCAGTTCTTC
CDR3 protein: CSASPGTSSYNEQFF

clone size: few
J gene: TRBJ2-7
D gene: TRBD2
V gene: TRBV4-3
CDR3 DNA: TGCGCCAGCAGCCAAGATCATCAGCGGGGAAAATACGAGCAGTACTTC
CDR3 protein: CASSQDHQRGKYEQYF

clone size: few
J gene: TRBJ2-7
D gene: NA
V gene: TRBV7-2
CDR3 DNA: TGTGCCAGCAGCTTACGGGAGAGCACGTCCTACGAGCAGTACTTC
CDR3 protein: CASSLRESTSYEQYF

clone size: few
J gene: TRBJ1-6
D gene: NA
V gene: TRBV9
CDR3 DNA: TGTGCCAGCAGCGTAGCACAGGGTCAAAATTCACCCCTCCACTTT
CDR3 protein: CASSVAQGQNSPLHF

clone size: NA
J gene: TRBJ2-4
D gene: NA
V gene: TRBV15
CDR3 DNA: TGTGCCACCAGCACGGGGATAAACATTCAGTACTTC
CDR3 protein: CATSTGINIQYF

clone size: NA
J gene: TRBJ1-5
D gene: NA
V gene: TRBV9
CDR3 DNA: TGTGCCAGCAGCGCGGGGGGGGCCCAGCCCCAGCATTTT
CDR3 protein: CASSAGGAQPQHF

clone size: NA
J gene: TRBJ2-3
D gene: TRBD2
V gene: TRBV25-1
CDR3 DNA: TGTGCCAGCAGTGAATGGGTAGCGGGGGAGACAGATACGCAGTATTTT
CDR3 protein: CASSEWVAGETDTQYF

clone size: NA
J gene: TRBJ2-1
D gene: TRBD2
V gene: TRBV29-1
CDR3 DNA: TGCTGCGTCCCGGGACTAGCGAGTTTCAACAATGAGCAGTTCTTC
CDR3 protein: CCVPGLASFNNEQFF

clone size: few
J gene: TRBJ1-2
D gene: NA
V gene: TRBV28
CDR3 DNA: TGTGCCAGCAGTGTACAGGCCTACTATGGCTACACCTTC
CDR3 protein: CASSVQAYYGYTF

clone size: NA
J gene: TRBJ2-5
D gene: NA
V gene: TRBV7-6
CDR3 DNA: TGTGCCAGCAGCTTAGAGCCAAACCAAGAGACCCAGTACTTC
CDR3 protein: CASSLEPNQETQYF

clone size: NA
J gene: TRBJ1-2
D gene: TRBD1
V gene: TRBV9
CDR3 DNA: TGTGCCAGCAGCGCGGACAGGGGACGAGGCTACACCTTC
CDR3 protein: CASSADRGRGYTF

clone size: NA
J gene: TRBJ2-1
D gene: NA
V gene: TRBV7-9
CDR3 DNA: TGTGCCAGCAGCTTAAGCCTCTCCTACAATGAGCAGTTCTTC
CDR3 protein: CASSLSLSYNEQFF

clone size: few
J gene: TRBJ1-1
D gene: NA
V gene: TRBV7-2
CDR3 DNA: TGTGCCAGCACCACCCCTTCCCCCCGTGAAGCTTTCTTT
CDR3 protein: CASTTPSPREAFF